The 14 T cell receptor beta chains given below trace back to one sample, sequenced in a study of blood T cell repertoires in COVID-19. The data were produced by immunoSEQ multiplex PCR, yet TCRdb's version contains in-frame clones alone and is incomplete. The table has 150,000 to 170,000 clones, about 85% seen once. The sample comprised peripheral blood. Receptor source: a woman aged 55-69 years with COVID-19, enrolled during active disease.

This chain uses TRBV19 with TRBJ1-4; D ambiguous. The CDR3 has 15 residues. The V gene lost 6 bases and the J gene lost 3 bases, with 14 bases spanning the gap. Germline V lookup: CDR1 LNHDA, CDR2 SQIVND (reference sequence). The CDR3 sequence is CASRALEGSNEKLFF. The CDR3 nucleotides are TGTGCCAGTAGAGCCCTAGAGGGTTCTAATGAAAAACTGTTTTTT.

This clone was counted a few times. The chain joins TRBV14 to TRBJ2-2; TRBD1 might be the D (6 bases). The CDR3 has 14 amino acids. Per germline, CDR1 SGHDN and CDR2 FVKESK. With 4 bases removed from V and 2 bases from J, the gap between germline ends came to 8 bases. CDR3 nucleotides: TGTGCCAGCAGCCGGGACATAAACACCGGGGAGCTGTTTTTT. It specifies CASSRDINTGELFF.

In this sample, this clone turned up once. V and J are TRBV7-9 and TRBJ1-5; no clear D gene. This CDR3 comprises 12 residues. Per germline, CDR1 SEHNR and CDR2 FQNEAQ (reference sequence). V was pared by 4 bases and J by 6 bases, with 7 bases between. The CDR3 loop reads CASSSGSQPQHF. CDR3 bases: TGTGCCAGCAGCTCCGGGAGTCAGCCCCAGCATTTT.

J is TRBJ1-3 and V is TRBV9; a weak D match, TRBD1 (6 bases). The CDR3 contains 17 residues. The germline CDR1 and CDR2 sequences are SGDLS and YYNGEE. V dropped 3 bases and J dropped 1 base, with 17 bases sitting between them. CDR3 in amino acids: CASSGERLTGSGNTIYF. Here the CDR3 DNA reads TGTGCCAGCAGCGGAGAGAGATTAACAGGGTCTGGAAACACCATATATTTT.

The genes are TRBV19 and TRBJ1-1, with D perhaps matching TRBD1 (5 bases). CDR1 and CDR2 (germline): LNHDA, SQIVND (reference sequence). Between the trimmed V and J ends, which lost 5 bases and 4 bases, there was a span of 14 bases. CDR3 size: 14 residues. The CDR3 is CASSGQAGGTEAFF. CDR3 bases: TGTGCCAGTAGTGGCCAGGCCGGGGGCACTGAAGCTTTCTTT. The variable domain in full, with the rest retrieved from reference TRBV19 and TRBJ1-1, is DGGITQSPKYLFRKEGQNVTLSCEQNLNHDAMYWYRQDPGQGLRLIYYSQIVNDFQKGDIAEGYSVSREKKESFPLTVTSAQKNPTAFYLCASSGQAGGTEAFFGQGTRLTVV.

This clone appeared a single time. This rearrangement joins TRBV9 to TRBJ1-1; 8 nucleotides match TRBD1. Losses at the gene ends were 6 bases for V and 2 bases for J; bases not matched to a gene: 9. The CDR3 runs to 15 residues. Germline V lookup: CDR1 SGDLS, CDR2 YYNGEE. The CDR3 region is CASKPDREDNTEAFF. For the CDR3, the DNA is TGTGCCAGCAAACCGGACAGGGAGGACAACACTGAAGCTTTCTTT.

This chain uses TRBV12-3 or TRBV12-4 with TRBJ1-6; 7 bases fit TRBD1. With V trimmed by 7 bases and J by 7 bases, 4 bases remained unmatched. The CDR3 totals 13 residues. CDR3 in amino acids: CASNDRVNSPLHF. The CDR3 region has the DNA TGTGCCAGCAATGACAGGGTGAATTCACCCCTCCACTTT.

The J gene is TRBJ1-2, the V gene TRBV27; 8 bases line up with TRBD1. The J segment lost 5 bases and the V segment lost 6 bases, leaving 8 bases of the junction unmatched. CDR1 is MNHEY, CDR2 SMNVEV, per germline (reference sequence). The CDR3 covers 14 residues. This CDR3 is CASRDMDRVYGYTF. In DNA form, the CDR3 reads TGTGCCAGCAGGGACATGGACAGGGTTTATGGCTACACCTTC.

In its sample, this clone was seen once. J is TRBJ2-3 and V is TRBV6-5, with 9 bases aligning to TRBD2. J gave up 0 bases and V 5 bases, and 3 bases lay outside the gene matches. Germline V lookup: CDR1 MNHEY, CDR2 SVGAGI. The length of the CDR3 is 15 residues. The DNA for the CDR3 is TGTGCCAGCAGTCTTACTAGCGGGAGCACAGATACGCAGTATTTT. Translated: CASSLTSGSTDTQYF.

The rearrangement uses TRBV9 and TRBJ1-1; D might be TRBD1 (6 bases). In germline, CDR1 is SGDLS, CDR2 YYNGEE. The CDR3 runs 15 residues. Trimming removed 4 bases from V and 6 bases from J, with 19 bases in between. The CDR3 nucleotides read TGTGCCAGCAGCCTAGGGGGGGACGGGGCACCTGAAGCTTTCTTT. It translates to CASSLGGDGAPEAFF.

This clone was observed at least ten times. The CDR3 spells CAISATSGDYEQYF. In DNA form, the CDR3 reads TGTGCCATCAGTGCGACTAGCGGAGACTACGAGCAGTACTTC. The chain recombines TRBV10-3 with TRBJ2-7, with TRBD2 matching over 9 bases. CDR1 is ENHRY, CDR2 SYGVKD, per germline. V gave up 4 bases and J gave up 3 bases; unmatched junction bases: 4. The CDR3 has 14 amino acids.

The chain couples TRBV6-5 to TRBJ2-5; 10 bases agree with TRBD1. CDR1 is MNHEY and CDR2 is SVGAGI in the germline V gene. V gave up 7 bases and J gave up 3 bases; unmatched junction bases: 5. The CDR3 sequence is 14 residues long. CDR3 region: CASKKGTGEETQYF. The DNA of the CDR3 is TGTGCCAGCAAGAAGGGGACAGGGGAAGAGACCCAGTACTTC.

V is TRBV7-3 and J is TRBJ2-4; D is perhaps TRBD2 (6 bases). Trimming removed 5 bases at V and 0 bases at J, with 14 bases between. The germline V gene encodes CDR1 SGHTA and CDR2 FQGTGA. The CDR3 runs 16 residues. CDR3 DNA sequence: TGTGCCAGCAGCCCCAACTCGGGGGTAGCCAAAAACATTCAGTACTTC. Amino acid sequence: CASSPNSGVAKNIQYF.

This rearrangement joins TRBV29-1 to TRBJ2-3; D unclear. The length of the CDR3 is 14 residues. Germline-derived CDR1 and CDR2 are SQVTM and ANQGSEA. Trimming shortened V by 4 bases and J by 1 base, and 12 bases separated the two germline ends. CDR3 DNA: TGCAGCGTTGTTCGGGTGGATGGCACAGATACGCAGTATTTT. This encodes CSVVRVDGTDTQYF.